This TCR beta chain came from a study of post-analysis software for immune sequencing data (dated by TCRdb to the mid-2010s). In terms of the full investigation: The recorded disease courses included relapsing-remitting, secondary progressive and progressive-relapsing multiple sclerosis, and some patients had no subtype annotation. The patient repertoires were compared against around 11 previously published healthy control repertoires obtained from donors aged 6 to 25 years. A subset of samples was prepared in parallel using single-end sample barcoding, then pooled and co-amplified after Illumina adapter ligation. Paper-wide results and their limitations: The control group was slightly older than the multiple sclerosis patient group. Direct clustering with F measure revealed strong co-clustering of samples prepared in the same batch, which led to a batch-effect correction. Significantly higher frequencies in patients than in controls were found for several TRBV segments, including TRBV5-6, TRBV5-1 and TRBV20-1. Compared with controls, multiple sclerosis patients had significantly lower normalized Chao1 diversity, a finding suggesting substantial peripheral T-cell clonal expansion.

Library preparation was by PCR. Sequenced on an Illumina HiSeq 2500. To reduce PCR and sequencing biases, unique molecular identifiers were built into the TCR beta cDNA libraries. Every 1 to 10 million input T cells yielded around 500,000 cDNA molecules, meaning each molecule approximated one T cell. The patient libraries were prepared and sequenced using the same protocol as the earlier healthy control dataset. Samples belonging to the same batch were prepared together, multiplexed and sequenced on a shared HiSeq lane. The authors processed their data as follows. Raw barcoded reads were processed with MIGEC, discarding single-read molecular identifier groups before consensus assembly and CDR3 extraction. VDJtools was used for post-analysis of the clonotype tables, and diversity was normalized by down-sampling every dataset to the size of the smallest sample. In repertoire overlap clustering, CDR3 amino acid sequences, but not nucleotide sequences, were matched to correct batch-related cross-sample contamination. TCRdb reanalyzed the raw reads on its own, using fastp at Q25 for trimming and MiXCR for clone calling, and kept in-frame beta chains. Every distinct CDR3 protein forms one entry, paired with its most common genes and DNA. The V and J calls were not made by the authors but by TCRdb's processing. The sample table records about 190,000 distinct CDR3 sequences; approximately 28% of these occur just once. Of the sample, 3.4% is held by the ten largest clones.

CDR1 and CDR2 are read off the germline V gene (reference sequence) as DFQATT and SNEGSKA. The CDR3 covers 13 residues, taking in both the cysteine and the phenylalanine. Left in the record is the CDR3 DNA by itself, 39 bases read in frame from the first base. Cut back by 5 bases and 7 bases, the V and J ends lie 14 bases apart. To demonstrate the VDJtools post-analysis software, the study profiled TCR beta repertoires from the peripheral blood of 10 to 15 young patients with multiple sclerosis. The patients with multiple sclerosis were children and adolescents between about 6 and 16 years of age. Remarks on this clonotype: No antigen is known for it. There are no base qualities to consult, and no much larger clone falls within one base.

The TCR was taken from a girl aged 2-17 years with multiple sclerosis. Sequencing used blood. The chain employs TRBV20-1 and TRBJ2-2; a tentative D call is TRBD1 (6 bases match). The nucleotides are TGCAGTGCTGCCAAGGGGGATAACGGGGAGCTGTTTTTT. This sequence encodes CSAAKGDNGELFF.